These 19 T cell receptor beta chains were all obtained from the same sample, sequenced in a study of T cell responses to AZD1222 COVID-19 vaccine. Produced via immunoSEQ multiplex PCR; TCRdb's table is partial and in-frame only. The table shows 86,000 or so clones, with 88% occurring only once. The material sequenced was peripheral blood, taken 28 days after the second AZD1222 dose. These receptors were obtained from an adult who received the AZD1222 COVID-19 vaccine.

The rearrangement joins TRBV19 to TRBJ1-5; TRBD1 might be the D (5 bases). Looked up from germline, CDR1 is LNHDA and CDR2 is SQIVND (reference sequence). Trimming left V 7 bases short and J 5 bases short, with 15 bases between. This CDR3 region has 14 residues. The CDR3 region is CASTPRGEDQPQHF. The CDR3 nucleotides are TGTGCCAGTACCCCCCGGGGGGAGGATCAGCCCCAGCATTTT.

The V and J genes are TRBV9 and TRBJ2-5, with 9 nucleotides matching TRBD2. V lost 2 bases and J lost 5; bases outside the gene matches: 7. Germline CDR1 SGDLS, CDR2 YYNGEE. CDR3 length: 15 residues. The CDR3 sequence is CASSVHSGRGETQYF. The CDR3 DNA reads as TGTGCCAGCAGCGTTCATAGCGGGAGAGGGGAGACCCAGTACTTC.

This chain links TRBV27 with TRBJ2-2, with D possibly matching TRBD1 (7 bases). Between the trimmed V and J ends, which lost 3 bases and 4 bases, there was a span of 12 bases. Germline V gene lookup returns CDR1 MNHEY and CDR2 SMNVEV (reference sequence). This CDR3 comprises 15 residues. The CDR3 reads CASSFSQGGTGELFF. The CDR3 nucleotides read TGTGCCAGCAGTTTCAGCCAGGGGGGCACCGGGGAGCTGTTTTTT.

The chain links TRBV2 to TRBJ1-1, with D possibly TRBD1 on 6 matching bases. V dropped 6 bases and J dropped 2 bases, with 10 bases sitting between them. CDR1 and CDR2 from the germline V gene are SNHLY and FYNNEI. The CDR3 extends over 13 amino acids. The CDR3 protein is CASRGARNTEAFF. The CDR3 DNA sequence: TGTGCCAGCAGGGGGGCCCGAAACACTGAAGCTTTCTTT.

The chain has TRBV27 and TRBJ1-2; perhaps TRBD1 as D (6 bases). The germline gives CDR1 MNHEY, CDR2 SMNVEV (reference sequence). The CDR3 extends over 13 amino acids. Trimming cost V 4 bases and J 3 bases, with 9 bases left between them. The CDR3 DNA reads TGTGCCAGCAGTTCCCAGGGGTACTATGGCTACACCTTC. It yields the protein CASSSQGYYGYTF.

This rearrangement joins TRBV6-5 to TRBJ1-1; unclear D gene. From germline, CDR1 is MNHEY and CDR2 SVGAGI. Between the trimmed V and J ends, which lost 2 bases and 1 base, there was a span of 8 bases. The CDR3 has 14 residues. The CDR3 spells CASSYVFTNTEAFF. The CDR3 coding sequence is TGTGCCAGCAGTTACGTGTTTACGAACACTGAAGCTTTCTTT.

This sequence joins TRBV28 and TRBJ2-5; no clear D gene. V lost 7 bases and J 1 base, leaving 7 bases between the germline ends. Per the germline V gene, CDR1 is MDHEN and CDR2 is SYDVKM. The length of the CDR3 is 12 residues. The CDR3 reads CASNRSQETQYF. DNA of the CDR3: TGTGCCAGCAACAGATCCCAAGAGACCCAGTACTTC.

The chain carries TRBV5-5 and TRBJ1-1; no definite D call. The CDR3 covers 13 residues. V gave up 2 bases and J gave up 2 bases, with 7 bases separating them. CDR1 is SGHKS, CDR2 YYEKEE, per germline (reference sequence). The CDR3 region has the DNA TGTGCCAGCAGCTTTAGTCCTAACACTGAAGCTTTCTTT. It is translated as CASSFSPNTEAFF.

The rearrangement links TRBV24-1 to TRBJ1-4, with 7 positions matching TRBD1. The CDR3 totals 15 residues. V lost 3 bases and J lost 3; bases outside the gene matches: 3. Germline loops: CDR1 KGHDR, CDR2 SFDVKD. The CDR3 DNA reads TGTGCCACCAGTGATGCACAGGGGCCTAATGAAAAACTGTTTTTT. It codes for CATSDAQGPNEKLFF.

This sequence joins TRBV18 and TRBJ2-7, with D perhaps given as TRBD1 or TRBD2 (5 bases each). This CDR3 region has 13 residues. The V gene's germline CDR1 is KGHSH and CDR2 LQKENI. Between the trimmed V and J ends, which lost 3 bases and 3 bases, there was a span of 9 bases. Here the CDR3 reads CASSPGRSYEQYF. The CDR3, as DNA: TGTGCCAGCTCACCGGGACGGAGCTACGAGCAGTACTTC. Together with reference TRBV18 and TRBJ2-7, the CDR3 gives the full variable domain: NAGVMQNPRHLVRRRGQEARLRCSPMKGHSHVYWYRQLPEEGLKFMVYLQKENIIDESGMPKERFSAEFPKEGPSILRIQQVVRGDSAAYFCASSPGRSYEQYFGPGTRLTVT.

V is TRBV6-5 and J is TRBJ1-3; the D is unclear. This CDR3 region has 15 residues. Trimming removed 2 bases from V and 0 bases from J, with 8 bases in between. In germline, CDR1 is MNHEY, CDR2 SVGAGI. The CDR3 DNA is TGTGCCAGCAGTTACGGTTCGATCTCTGGAAACACCATATATTTT. Its translation: CASSYGSISGNTIYF.

J is TRBJ2-3 and V is TRBV7-9; 12 nucleotides agree with TRBD2. The trim removed 4 bases at V and 4 bases at J, leaving 15 bases unmatched. Germline loops: CDR1 SEHNR, CDR2 FQNEAQ (reference sequence). The CDR3 spans 19 residues. Here the CDR3 reads CASSYPLAGGPPRPDTQYF. The DNA for the CDR3 is TGTGCCAGCAGCTATCCCCTAGCGGGAGGGCCACCGCGTCCAGATACGCAGTATTTT.

The J gene is TRBJ2-5, the V gene TRBV4-1; the match to TRBD1 covers 8 bases. V lost 1 base, J lost 5 bases, and 9 bases stayed unmatched. From germline, CDR1 is MGHRA and CDR2 YSYEKL. The CDR3 runs to 16 residues. The CDR3 DNA reads as TGCGCCAGCAGCCAAGCGAGGACAGGGCAGGGGGAGACCCAGTACTTC. It translates to CASSQARTGQGETQYF.

In its sample, this clone was seen a few times. The CDR3 reads CATPSTGTVGRNGYTF. The CDR3 bases are TGTGCCACCCCCTCCACCGGGACAGTCGGGAGAAATGGCTACACCTTC. This rearrangement joins TRBV6-4 to TRBJ1-2; 7 bases align to TRBD1. Germline V CDR1 and CDR2: MRHNA, SNTAGT. The CDR3 consists of 16 residues. V dropped 10 bases and J dropped 6; count of bases not matched to a gene: 20.

The chain carries TRBV7-2 and TRBJ2-5; either TRBD1 or TRBD2 may supply D (7 bases each). The CDR3 sequence is 15 residues long. The germline CDR1 and CDR2 sequences are SGHTA and FQGNSA. V was trimmed by 4 bases and J by 7 bases, leaving 19 bases between them. The CDR3 loop is CASSSAGGARGTQYF. CDR3 sequence (DNA): TGTGCCAGCAGCTCTGCAGGGGGGGCAAGGGGGACCCAGTACTTC.

CDR3 coding DNA: TGCGCCAGCAGCCAAGCCTGGGGACAGATCAATCAGCCCCAGCATTTT. Translating gives CASSQAWGQINQPQHF. The chain employs TRBV4-1 and TRBJ1-5; 7 bases are a match to TRBD1. The CDR3 runs 16 residues. Germline-derived CDR1 and CDR2 are MGHRA and YSYEKL. V lost 1 base and J lost 3; bases outside the gene matches: 6.

V gene TRBV6-1 combines with J gene TRBJ1-6, with 7 bases that match TRBD1. After removal of 3 bases from V and 9 bases from J, the junction contained 5 bases not matched to a gene. Germline CDR1 reads MNHNS; CDR2 reads SASEGT. The CDR3 is 14 amino acids. In DNA form, the CDR3 reads TGTGCCAGCAGTGACGGGACAGAGACTTCACCCCTCCACTTT. Its translation is CASSDGTETSPLHF.

The sample holds a few counts of this clone. The chain has TRBV7-9 and TRBJ1-1; TRBD1 matches at 8 bases. Germline V gene sequence: CDR1 SEHNR, CDR2 FQNEAQ (reference sequence). J was trimmed by 1 base and V by 5 bases; bases with no gene match: 9. CDR3 length: 16 amino acids. CDR3: CASSPMEGQANTEAFF. Written as DNA, the CDR3 is TGTGCCAGCAGCCCTATGGAGGGACAGGCGAACACTGAAGCTTTCTTT.

This rearrangement joins TRBV6-1 to TRBJ1-4; D is ambiguous. This CDR3 is 16 amino acids long. In germline, CDR1 is MNHNS, CDR2 SASEGT. V dropped 2 bases and J dropped 0 bases, with 10 bases sitting between them. CDR3 sequence (DNA): TGTGCCAGCAGTGAAAGGAAGCTAGCAACTAATGAAAAACTGTTTTTT. Protein: CASSERKLATNEKLFF.